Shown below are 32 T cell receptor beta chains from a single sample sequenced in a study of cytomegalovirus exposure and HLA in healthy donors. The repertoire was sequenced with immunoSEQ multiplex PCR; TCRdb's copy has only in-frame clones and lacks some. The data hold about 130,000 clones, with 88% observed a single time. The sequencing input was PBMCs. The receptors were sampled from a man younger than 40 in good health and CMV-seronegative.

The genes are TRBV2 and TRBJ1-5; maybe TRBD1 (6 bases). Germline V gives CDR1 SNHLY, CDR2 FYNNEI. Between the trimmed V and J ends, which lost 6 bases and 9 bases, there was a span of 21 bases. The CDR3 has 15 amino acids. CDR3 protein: CASRILQGGMAPQHF. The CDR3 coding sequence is TGTGCCAGCAGGATACTACAGGGCGGAATGGCGCCCCAGCATTTT.

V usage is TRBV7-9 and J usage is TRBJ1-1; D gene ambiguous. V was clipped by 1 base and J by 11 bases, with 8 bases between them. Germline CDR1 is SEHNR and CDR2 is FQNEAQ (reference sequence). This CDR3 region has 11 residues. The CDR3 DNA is TGTGCCAGCAGCTTAGACCTAGAGGCTTTCTTT. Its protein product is CASSLDLEAFF.

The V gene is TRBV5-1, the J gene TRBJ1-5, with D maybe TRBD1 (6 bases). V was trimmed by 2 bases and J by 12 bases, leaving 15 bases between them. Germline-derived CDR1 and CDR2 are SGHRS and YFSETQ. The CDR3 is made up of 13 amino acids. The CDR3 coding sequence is TGCGCCAGCAGCTTAACAGGGATAGGTGTCCAGCATTTT. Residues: CASSLTGIGVQHF.

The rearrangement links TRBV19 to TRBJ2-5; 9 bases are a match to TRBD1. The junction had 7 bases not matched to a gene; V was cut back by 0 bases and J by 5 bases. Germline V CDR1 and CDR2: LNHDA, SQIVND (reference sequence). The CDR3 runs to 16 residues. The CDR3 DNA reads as TGTGCCAGTAGTATAGACACAGGGGGCGGCTACGAGACCCAGTACTTC. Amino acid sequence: CASSIDTGGGYETQYF.

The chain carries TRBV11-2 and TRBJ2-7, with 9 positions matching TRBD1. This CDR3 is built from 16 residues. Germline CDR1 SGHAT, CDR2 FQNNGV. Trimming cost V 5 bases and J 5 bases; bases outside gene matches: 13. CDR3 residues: CASSPWGQGSADEQYF. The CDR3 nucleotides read TGTGCCAGCAGCCCCTGGGGACAGGGATCCGCCGACGAGCAGTACTTC.

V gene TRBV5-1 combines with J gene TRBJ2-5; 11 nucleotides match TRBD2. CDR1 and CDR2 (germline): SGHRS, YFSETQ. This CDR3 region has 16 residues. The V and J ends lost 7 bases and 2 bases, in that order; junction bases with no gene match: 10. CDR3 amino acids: CASRLAGSSTQETQYF. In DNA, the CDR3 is TGCGCCAGCCGACTAGCGGGAAGTTCCACACAAGAGACCCAGTACTTC. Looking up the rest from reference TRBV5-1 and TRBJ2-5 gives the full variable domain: KAGVTQTPRYLIKTRGQQVTLSCSPISGHRSVSWYQQTPGQGLQFLFEYFSETQRNKGNFPGRFSGRQFSNSRSEMNVSTLELGDSALYLCASRLAGSSTQETQYFGPGTRLLVL.

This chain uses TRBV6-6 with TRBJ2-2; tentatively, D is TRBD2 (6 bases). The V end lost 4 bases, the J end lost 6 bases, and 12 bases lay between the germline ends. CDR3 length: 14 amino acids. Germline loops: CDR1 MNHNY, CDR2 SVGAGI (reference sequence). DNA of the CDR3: TGTGCCAGCAGTTTACTAGCTGGGTCCGGGGAGCTGTTTTTT. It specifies CASSLLAGSGELFF.

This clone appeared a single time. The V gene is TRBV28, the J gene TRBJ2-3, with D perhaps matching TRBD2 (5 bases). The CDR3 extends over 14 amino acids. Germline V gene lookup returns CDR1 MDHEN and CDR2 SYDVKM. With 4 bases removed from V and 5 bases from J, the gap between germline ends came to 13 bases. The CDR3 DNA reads TGTGCCAGCAGTTCCGGGAATCGAGGAGATACGCAGTATTTT. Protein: CASSSGNRGDTQYF.

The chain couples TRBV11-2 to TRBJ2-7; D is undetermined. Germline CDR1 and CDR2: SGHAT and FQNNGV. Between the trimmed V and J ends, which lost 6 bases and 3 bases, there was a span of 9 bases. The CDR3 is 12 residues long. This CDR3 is CASRRWSYEQYF. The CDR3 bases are TGTGCCAGCAGGAGGTGGAGCTACGAGCAGTACTTC.

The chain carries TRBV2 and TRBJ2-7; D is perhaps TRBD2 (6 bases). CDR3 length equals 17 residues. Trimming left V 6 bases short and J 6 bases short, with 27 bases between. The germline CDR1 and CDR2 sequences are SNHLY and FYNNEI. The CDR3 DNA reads TGTGCCAGCAGCTCTACGAGATCCCGGACGACGGAGGGCGAGCAGTACTTC. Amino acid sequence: CASSSTRSRTTEGEQYF.

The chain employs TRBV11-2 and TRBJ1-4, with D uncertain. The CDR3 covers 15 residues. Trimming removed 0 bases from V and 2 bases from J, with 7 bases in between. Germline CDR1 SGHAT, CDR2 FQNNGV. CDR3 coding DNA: TGTGCCAGCAGCTTAGATCGAGGCACTAATGAAAAACTGTTTTTT. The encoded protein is CASSLDRGTNEKLFF.

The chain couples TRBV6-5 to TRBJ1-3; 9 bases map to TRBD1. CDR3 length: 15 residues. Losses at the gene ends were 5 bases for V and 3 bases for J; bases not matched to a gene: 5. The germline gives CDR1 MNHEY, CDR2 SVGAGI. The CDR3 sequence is CASSKRQGGGNTIYF. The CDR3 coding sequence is TGTGCCAGCAGTAAAAGACAGGGGGGTGGAAACACCATATATTTT.

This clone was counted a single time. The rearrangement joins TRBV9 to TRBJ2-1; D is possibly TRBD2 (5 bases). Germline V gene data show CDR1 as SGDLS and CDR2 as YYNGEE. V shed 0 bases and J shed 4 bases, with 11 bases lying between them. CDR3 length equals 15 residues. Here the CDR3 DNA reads TGTGCCAGCAGCGTAGGGGTGGGAGAATACAATGAGCAGTTCTTC. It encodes CASSVGVGEYNEQFF.

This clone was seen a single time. CDR3 amino acids: CASSDGQVGEKLFF. For the CDR3, the DNA is TGCGCCAGCAGTGATGGGCAGGTCGGAGAAAAACTGTTTTTT. The chain is built from TRBV10-1 and TRBJ1-4; D not resolved. Trimming shortened V by 3 bases and J by 8 bases, and 13 bases separated the two germline ends. The germline V gene encodes CDR1 WNHNN and CDR2 SYGVQD (reference sequence). The CDR3 sequence is 14 residues long.

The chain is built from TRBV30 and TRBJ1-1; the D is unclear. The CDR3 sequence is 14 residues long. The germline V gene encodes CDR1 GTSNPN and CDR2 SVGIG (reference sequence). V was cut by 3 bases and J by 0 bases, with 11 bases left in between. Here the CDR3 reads CAWRQPGMNTEAFF. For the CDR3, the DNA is TGTGCCTGGAGACAGCCCGGCATGAACACTGAAGCTTTCTTT. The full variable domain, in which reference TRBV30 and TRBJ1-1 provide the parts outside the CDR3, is SQTIHQWPATLVQPVGSPLSLECTVEGTSNPNLYWYRQAAGRGLQLLFYSVGIGQISSEVPQNLSASRPQDRQFILSSKKLLLSDSGFYLCAWRQPGMNTEAFFGQGTRLTVV.

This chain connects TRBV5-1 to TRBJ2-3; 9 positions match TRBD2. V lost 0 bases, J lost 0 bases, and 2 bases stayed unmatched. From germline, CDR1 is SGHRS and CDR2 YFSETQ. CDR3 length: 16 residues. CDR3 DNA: TGCGCCAGCAGCTTGGGGACTAGCGCCAGCACAGATACGCAGTATTTT. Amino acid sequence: CASSLGTSASTDTQYF.

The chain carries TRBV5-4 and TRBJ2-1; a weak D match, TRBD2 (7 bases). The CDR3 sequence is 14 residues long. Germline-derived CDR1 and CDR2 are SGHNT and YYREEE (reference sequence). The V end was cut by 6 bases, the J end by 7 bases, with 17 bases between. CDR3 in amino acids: CASTKGGSGNEQFF. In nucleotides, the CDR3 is TGTGCCAGCACCAAGGGGGGGAGTGGTAATGAGCAGTTCTTC.

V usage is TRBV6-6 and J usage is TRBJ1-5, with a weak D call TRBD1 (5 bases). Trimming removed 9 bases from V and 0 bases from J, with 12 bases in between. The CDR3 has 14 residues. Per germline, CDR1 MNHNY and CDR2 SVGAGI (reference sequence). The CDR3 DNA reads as TGTGCCAGTGTCACGACAGTTAGCAATCAGCCCCAGCATTTT. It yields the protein CASVTTVSNQPQHF.

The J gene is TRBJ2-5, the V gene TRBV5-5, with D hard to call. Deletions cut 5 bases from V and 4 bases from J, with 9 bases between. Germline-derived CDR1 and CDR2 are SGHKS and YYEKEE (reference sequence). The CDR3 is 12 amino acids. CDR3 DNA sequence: TGTGCCAGCAGTGTGTACGGAGAGACCCAGTACTTC. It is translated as CASSVYGETQYF.

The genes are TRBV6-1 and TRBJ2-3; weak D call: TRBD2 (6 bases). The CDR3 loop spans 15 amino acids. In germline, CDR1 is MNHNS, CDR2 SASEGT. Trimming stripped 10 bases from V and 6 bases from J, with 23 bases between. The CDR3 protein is CATSAGSGNSDTQYF. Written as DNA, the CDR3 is TGTGCCACCTCGGCCGGGAGTGGCAACTCTGATACGCAGTATTTT.

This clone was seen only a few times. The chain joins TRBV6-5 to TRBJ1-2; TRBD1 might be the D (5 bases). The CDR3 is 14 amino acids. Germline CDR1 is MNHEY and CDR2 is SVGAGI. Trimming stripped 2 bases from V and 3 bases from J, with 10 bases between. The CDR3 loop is CASSYGGGDYGYTF. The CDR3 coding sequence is TGTGCCAGCAGTTACGGGGGAGGGGACTATGGCTACACCTTC.

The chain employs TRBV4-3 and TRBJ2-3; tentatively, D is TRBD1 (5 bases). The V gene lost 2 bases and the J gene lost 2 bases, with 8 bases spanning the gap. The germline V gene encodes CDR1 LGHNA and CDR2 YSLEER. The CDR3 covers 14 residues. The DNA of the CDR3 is TGCGCCAGCAGCCAAACAGGAGTCACAGATACGCAGTATTTT. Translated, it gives CASSQTGVTDTQYF.

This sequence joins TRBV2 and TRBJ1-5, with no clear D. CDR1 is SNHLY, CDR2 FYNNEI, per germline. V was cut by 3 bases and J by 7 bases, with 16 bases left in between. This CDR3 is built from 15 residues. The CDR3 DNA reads TGTGCCAGCAGTGATGGGAGCCAGTCCGGGCAGCCCCAGCATTTT. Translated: CASSDGSQSGQPQHF.

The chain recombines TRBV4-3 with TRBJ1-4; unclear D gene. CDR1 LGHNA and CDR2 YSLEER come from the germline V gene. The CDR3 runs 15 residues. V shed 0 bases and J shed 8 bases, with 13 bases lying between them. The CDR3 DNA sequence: TGCGCCAGCAGCCAAGAAAACCGGGTCGGAGAAAAACTGTTTTTT. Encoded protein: CASSQENRVGEKLFF.

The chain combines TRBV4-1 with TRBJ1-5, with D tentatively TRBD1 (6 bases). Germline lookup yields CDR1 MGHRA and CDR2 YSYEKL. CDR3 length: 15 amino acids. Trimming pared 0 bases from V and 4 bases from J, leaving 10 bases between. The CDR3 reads CASSQENRDNQPQHF. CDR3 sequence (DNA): TGCGCCAGCAGCCAAGAGAACAGGGATAATCAGCCCCAGCATTTT.

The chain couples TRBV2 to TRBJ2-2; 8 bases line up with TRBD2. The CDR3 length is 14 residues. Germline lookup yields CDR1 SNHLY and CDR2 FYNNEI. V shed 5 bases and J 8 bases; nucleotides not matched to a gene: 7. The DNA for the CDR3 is TGTGCCAGCAGTCCCCTAGCGGGTCAGGGGGAGCTGTTTTTT. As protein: CASSPLAGQGELFF. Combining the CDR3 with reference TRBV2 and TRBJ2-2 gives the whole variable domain EPEVTQTPSHQVTQMGQEVILRCVPISNHLYFYWYRQILGQKVEFLVSFYNNEISEKSEIFDDQFSVERPDGSNFTLKIRSTKLEDSAMYFCASSPLAGQGELFFGEGSRLTVL.

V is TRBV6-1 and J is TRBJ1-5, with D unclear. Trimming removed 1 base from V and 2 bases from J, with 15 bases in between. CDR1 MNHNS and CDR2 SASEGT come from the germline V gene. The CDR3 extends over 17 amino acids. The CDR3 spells CASSEELGAMGNQPQHF. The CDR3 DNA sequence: TGTGCCAGCAGTGAAGAACTGGGAGCGATGGGCAATCAGCCCCAGCATTTT.

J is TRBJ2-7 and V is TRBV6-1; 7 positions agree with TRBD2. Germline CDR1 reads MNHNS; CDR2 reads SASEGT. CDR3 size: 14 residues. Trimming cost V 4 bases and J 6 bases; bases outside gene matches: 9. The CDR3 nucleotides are TGTGCCAGCAGTGTTACGGTGACTAGCCCCGAGCAGTACTTC. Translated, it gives CASSVTVTSPEQYF.

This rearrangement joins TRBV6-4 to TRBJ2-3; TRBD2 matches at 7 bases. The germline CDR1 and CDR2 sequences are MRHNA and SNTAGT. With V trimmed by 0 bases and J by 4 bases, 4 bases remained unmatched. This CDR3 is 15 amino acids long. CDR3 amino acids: CASSDSGAGSDTQYF. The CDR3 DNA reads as TGTGCCAGCAGTGACTCGGGAGCGGGATCAGATACGCAGTATTTT.

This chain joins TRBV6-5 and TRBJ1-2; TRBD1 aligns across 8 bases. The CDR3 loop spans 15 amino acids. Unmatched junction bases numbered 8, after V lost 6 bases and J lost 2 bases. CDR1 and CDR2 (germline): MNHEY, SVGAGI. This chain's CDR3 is CASRAQGAGNYGYTF. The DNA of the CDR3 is TGTGCCAGCAGGGCTCAGGGGGCCGGGAACTATGGCTACACCTTC.

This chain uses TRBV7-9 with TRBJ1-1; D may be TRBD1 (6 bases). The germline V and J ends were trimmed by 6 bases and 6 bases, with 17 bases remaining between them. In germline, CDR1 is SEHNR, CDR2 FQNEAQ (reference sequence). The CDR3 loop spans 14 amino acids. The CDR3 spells CASRATLYRAEAFF. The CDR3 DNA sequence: TGTGCCAGCAGGGCAACCCTCTACAGGGCTGAAGCTTTCTTT.

The CDR3 DNA is TGTGCCAGCATCCCATCGACTAGCGGATCTACAGATACGCAGTATTTT. It translates to CASIPSTSGSTDTQYF. V is TRBV5-6 and J is TRBJ2-3; TRBD2 matches 9 bases. The trim removed 6 bases at V and 3 bases at J, leaving 11 bases unmatched. The germline V gene encodes CDR1 SGHDT and CDR2 YYEEEE. CDR3 length equals 16 residues.